The 22 T cell receptor beta chains in this list originate from one sample, sequenced in a study of shared clonotypes between healthy human individuals. Assay: immunoSEQ multiplex PCR; the TCRdb copy retains only in-frame clones and omits some. The sample consists of about 690,000 clones, 90% of them appearing once. The specimen was memory CD8+ T cells from PBMCs. Indicated subset: CD45RO+ cells pooled with CCR7-negative TemRA cells. These receptors came from a man younger than 35 in good health. Some clones in this sample may be carry-over from other donors' samples.

The chain links TRBV15 to TRBJ2-7; 11 bases match TRBD2. Germline CDR1 and CDR2: LNHNV and YYDKDF (reference sequence). Trimming cost V 0 bases and J 6 bases; bases outside gene matches: 10. The CDR3 has 17 residues. DNA of the CDR3: TGTGCCACCAGCAGAGATCTGGGGACTAGCGGTCCTAGCGAGCAGTACTTC. Protein: CATSRDLGTSGPSEQYF. Full variable domain (rest looked up from reference TRBV15 and TRBJ2-7): DAMVIQNPRYQVTQFGKPVTLSCSQTLNHNVMYWYQQKSSQAPKLLFHYYDKDFNNEADTPDNFQSRRPNTSFCFLDIRSPGLGDTAMYLCATSRDLGTSGPSEQYFGPGTRLTVT.

On this clone itself: Other nucleotide sequences from this sample produce the same CDR3. This chain links TRBV2 with TRBJ1-1; tentative D call: TRBD1 (5 bases). CDR3 length: 16 residues. V lost 2 bases and J 1 base, leaving 14 bases between the germline ends. Germline lookup yields CDR1 SNHLY and CDR2 FYNNEI. CDR3 protein: CASSEIGNRGNTEAFF. The CDR3 region has the DNA TGTGCCAGCAGTGAAATCGGTAATAGGGGGAACACTGAAGCTTTCTTT.

V is TRBV6-5 and J is TRBJ2-7, with no clear D. The ends were cut back, 4 bases at V and 0 bases at J, with 10 bases in the middle. This CDR3 spans 14 amino acids. Per the germline V gene, CDR1 is MNHEY and CDR2 is SVGAGI. This CDR3 is CASSSDLPSYEQYF. The CDR3 region has the DNA TGTGCCAGCAGTTCGGACCTACCCTCCTACGAGCAGTACTTC.

J is TRBJ2-7 and V is TRBV11-2; tentatively, D is TRBD1 (5 bases). Germline loops: CDR1 SGHAT, CDR2 FQNNGV. Trimming removed 5 bases at V and 3 bases at J, with 17 bases between. CDR3 size: 15 residues. The CDR3 protein is CASSLHKGIRYEQYF. In DNA form, the CDR3 reads TGTGCCAGCAGCCTCCATAAGGGGATTCGCTACGAGCAGTACTTC.

V gene TRBV2 combines with J gene TRBJ2-1, with 14 bases fitting TRBD2. This CDR3 spans 15 amino acids. Germline CDR1 reads SNHLY; CDR2 reads FYNNEI. The J segment lost 7 bases and the V segment lost 6 bases, leaving 5 bases of the junction unmatched. CDR3 DNA sequence: TGTGCCAGCAGATGGACTAGCGGGAGGAATAATGAGCAGTTCTTC. Its translation: CASRWTSGRNNEQFF.

The V and J genes are TRBV30 and TRBJ2-1; 7 bases fit TRBD2. The germline V gene encodes CDR1 GTSNPN and CDR2 SVGIG (reference sequence). The CDR3 covers 13 residues. V lost 2 bases to trimming and J lost 9 bases; unmatched junction nucleotides: 7. CDR3 nucleotide sequence: TGTGCCTGGAGTAGAAGCGGGAATGGTGAGCAGTTCTTC. Protein product: CAWSRSGNGEQFF.

As DNA, the CDR3 is TGTGCCAGCAGCTTAGATAGCGGGGAGACAGGCTACGAGCAGTACTTC. Protein: CASSLDSGETGYEQYF. J is TRBJ2-7 and V is TRBV7-9, with TRBD2 matching over 8 bases. Trimming removed 1 base from V and 3 bases from J; junction bases left unmatched: 8. CDR3 size: 16 residues. CDR1 is SEHNR and CDR2 is FQNEAQ in the germline V gene (reference sequence).

The chain uses TRBV28 and TRBJ2-7, with D perhaps matching TRBD1 (5 bases). V was shortened by 6 bases and J by 6 bases, with 18 bases between the two germline ends. Germline loops: CDR1 MDHEN, CDR2 SYDVKM. This CDR3 is 14 amino acids long. Here the CDR3 reads CASSRQRQLSEQYF. CDR3 DNA: TGTGCCAGCAGCCGACAGAGACAGCTAAGCGAGCAGTACTTC.

This clone was observed once. The CDR3 spells CASSALAGYGKNIQYF. Written as DNA, the CDR3 is TGTGCCAGCAGCGCTCTAGCGGGGTACGGCAAAAACATTCAGTACTTC. V is TRBV9 and J is TRBJ2-4; TRBD2 matches at 9 bases. The CDR3 contains 16 residues. The junction had 7 bases not matched to a gene; V was cut back by 3 bases and J by 3 bases. Germline V CDR1 and CDR2: SGDLS, YYNGEE.

The genes are TRBV4-1 and TRBJ1-2; D not resolved. The CDR3 extends over 13 amino acids. CDR1 and CDR2 (germline): MGHRA, YSYEKL. Trimming removed 0 bases at V and 4 bases at J, with 6 bases between. CDR3 DNA: TGCGCCAGCAGCCAAGATCGCGCCTATGGCTACACCTTC. Translated: CASSQDRAYGYTF.

The chain joins TRBV28 to TRBJ2-7; 9 nucleotides align to TRBD2. This CDR3 comprises 14 residues. Losses at the gene ends were 4 bases for V and 6 bases for J; bases not matched to a gene: 7. In germline, CDR1 is MDHEN, CDR2 SYDVKM. CDR3 loop: CASSSSGRTPEQYF. The CDR3 DNA reads as TGTGCCAGCAGTTCAAGCGGGAGGACCCCCGAGCAGTACTTC.

The chain carries TRBV19 and TRBJ1-5, with 8 nucleotides matching TRBD1. The CDR3 is 15 residues long. V lost 5 bases and J lost 5; bases outside the gene matches: 8. CDR1 is LNHDA, CDR2 SQIVND, per germline (reference sequence). The DNA for the CDR3 is TGTGCCAGTAGTGATCGGGACAGGAGCTATCAGCCCCAGCATTTT. Translation: CASSDRDRSYQPQHF.

J is TRBJ1-2 and V is TRBV28; D is unclear. V was pared by 4 bases and J by 4 bases, with 10 bases between. The CDR3 has 13 amino acids. Germline CDR1 is MDHEN and CDR2 is SYDVKM. CDR3 residues: CASSSPGGYGYTF. The CDR3 nucleotides read TGTGCCAGCAGTTCACCCGGCGGCTATGGCTACACCTTC.

The V gene is TRBV11-2, the J gene TRBJ1-4; D remains ambiguous. The CDR3 runs to 17 residues. Germline V CDR1 and CDR2: SGHAT, FQNNGV. The V and J ends lost 0 bases and 8 bases respectively, with 19 bases between them. CDR3 nucleotide sequence: TGTGCCAGCAGCTTAGAAGGGCGCGTCAGAGGAAGCGAAAAACTGTTTTTT. Its protein product is CASSLEGRVRGSEKLFF.

There are a few counts of this clone. J is TRBJ1-1 and V is TRBV7-9; D remains ambiguous. In germline, CDR1 is SEHNR, CDR2 FQNEAQ (reference sequence). The CDR3 extends over 11 amino acids. Trimming shortened V by 6 bases and J by 1 base, and 3 bases separated the two germline ends. CDR3 protein: CASRPNTEAFF. Here the CDR3 DNA reads TGTGCCAGCAGACCGAACACTGAAGCTTTCTTT.

This clone was seen only once. The rearrangement uses TRBV27 and TRBJ2-1; weak D call: TRBD2 (5 bases). Germline V gene data show CDR1 as MNHEY and CDR2 as SMNVEV (reference sequence). The V and J ends lost 7 bases and 7 bases respectively, with 20 bases between them. The length of the CDR3 is 15 residues. The CDR3 region is CASTQGRSGVNEQFF. CDR3 nucleotide sequence: TGTGCCAGCACCCAAGGCCGCTCCGGGGTGAATGAGCAGTTCTTC.

This clone was seen just once. The V call is TRBV10-3, the J call TRBJ1-2; TRBD1 aligns across 8 bases. The CDR3 is 15 residues long. CDR1 is ENHRY, CDR2 SYGVKD, per germline. V was pared by 2 bases and J by 5 bases, with 7 bases of the junction left unmatched. CDR3 bases: TGTGCCATCAGTGAGGGACAGGGTGGGATGTATGGCTACACCTTC. As protein: CAISEGQGGMYGYTF.

This chain joins TRBV5-8 and TRBJ1-2; a possible D gene is TRBD1 (5 bases). Trimming took off 0 bases at V and 1 base at J, with 10 bases between the two ends. CDR1 is SGHTS, CDR2 YDEGEE, per germline. CDR3 size: 15 residues. The CDR3 is CASSLVLDINYGYTF. The CDR3 region has the DNA TGTGCCAGCAGCTTGGTTTTGGACATTAACTATGGCTACACCTTC.

In its sample, this clone was seen once. This sequence joins TRBV28 and TRBJ2-7; D remains unclear. CDR1 and CDR2 (germline): MDHEN, SYDVKM. The CDR3 runs 13 residues. Trimming left V 6 bases short and J 0 bases short, with 9 bases between. The DNA of the CDR3 is TGTGCCAGCAGCCCGGAACCCTCCTACGAGCAGTACTTC. Protein: CASSPEPSYEQYF.

This clone showed up just a few times. CDR3 loop: CASSAGGTQGSSPLHF. The CDR3 bases are TGTGCCAGCAGTGCCGGAGGGACACAAGGGAGCTCACCCCTCCACTTT. The chain combines TRBV2 with TRBJ1-6; weak D call: TRBD1 (6 bases). With 4 bases removed from V and 10 bases from J, the gap between germline ends came to 20 bases. The CDR3 totals 16 residues. CDR1 is SNHLY, CDR2 FYNNEI, per germline.

The chain carries TRBV6-7 and TRBJ2-7, with D tentatively TRBD2 (5 bases). TRBV6-7 is treated as an ORF (open reading frame) with a function not yet certain. V was clipped by 4 bases and J by 3 bases, with 10 bases between them. This CDR3 comprises 13 residues. Here the CDR3 DNA reads TGTGCCAGCAGTTTGGAGGACCGCTACGAGCAGTACTTC. It specifies CASSLEDRYEQYF.

V usage is TRBV27 and J usage is TRBJ2-1; TRBD2 matches 9 bases. The V segment lost 0 bases and the J segment 7 bases; nucleotides outside the gene matches: 4. CDR1 is MNHEY, CDR2 SMNVEV, per germline (reference sequence). This CDR3 region has 15 residues. The CDR3 region has the DNA TGTGCCAGCAGTTTATCGCTAGCGGGAAAAAATGAGCAGTTCTTC. Amino acids: CASSLSLAGKNEQFF.